Each of the 10 T cell receptor beta chains below was sequenced from the same sample in a study of CD8+ T cells in alopecia areata. RNA was extracted and reverse transcribed into cDNA as the sequencing template. The protocol was immunoSEQ multiplex PCR, while the TCRdb copy is restricted to in-frame clones and leaves out a portion. The sample shows some 170,000 clones, roughly 70% of them seen only once. This sample comprised CD8+ T cells sorted from blood, obtained at week 0. The source of these receptors is a human donor with alopecia areata.

The CDR3 DNA follows: TGCGCCAGCCTAGCTGGCGGGGGTATAGATACGCAGTATTTT. It is translated as CASLAGGGIDTQYF. The chain links TRBV5-1 to TRBJ2-3; 7 bases fit TRBD2. The V gene end was trimmed by 7 bases and the J gene end by 5 bases; junction bases not matched to a gene: 10. Per germline, CDR1 SGHRS and CDR2 YFSETQ. This CDR3 comprises 14 residues.

This clone has a handful of counts. CDR3 coding DNA: TGTGCCAGCAGCTCGCGGACAGGAAAATACAATGAGCAGTTCTTC. Its protein product is CASSSRTGKYNEQFF. The V and J genes are TRBV11-2 and TRBJ2-1; 7 bases are shared with TRBD1. Germline V gene lookup returns CDR1 SGHAT and CDR2 FQNNGV. The junction had 7 bases not matched to a gene; V was cut back by 4 bases and J by 4 bases. This CDR3 comprises 15 residues.

This clone came up a few times. The CDR3 DNA follows: TGCAGCGTTCTAACCCCAGATACCGGGGAGCTGTTTTTT. Amino acid sequence: CSVLTPDTGELFF. The rearrangement links TRBV29-1 to TRBJ2-2, with D hard to call. Trimming removed 5 bases from V and 5 bases from J, with 12 bases in between. CDR3 length equals 13 residues. Germline lookup yields CDR1 SQVTM and CDR2 ANQGSEA.

This clone was found a few times. The chain has TRBV7-8 and TRBJ2-2; 7 bases agree with TRBD1. The length of the CDR3 is 16 residues. V lost 7 bases and J lost 1; bases outside the gene matches: 9. Germline-derived CDR1 and CDR2 are SGHVS and FQNEAQ. CDR3 sequence reads: CASTTGTVRNTGELFF. In DNA form, the CDR3 reads TGTGCCAGCACAACCGGGACAGTGAGGAACACCGGGGAGCTGTTTTTT.

This chain connects TRBV7-9 to TRBJ2-4, with 8 bases fitting TRBD1. J was trimmed by 0 bases and V by 4 bases; bases with no gene match: 5. CDR3 size: 16 residues. Germline V gene lookup returns CDR1 SEHNR and CDR2 FQNEAQ (reference sequence). CDR3 coding DNA: TGTGCCAGCAGCTCGGGACAGGAACTAGCCAAAAACATTCAGTACTTC. Protein sequence: CASSSGQELAKNIQYF.

This clone has only one observation. This rearrangement joins TRBV5-1 to TRBJ2-1; TRBD2 is a possible D gene (6 bases). Trimming took off 3 bases at V and 7 bases at J, with 8 bases between the two ends. CDR3 length: 12 residues. The germline V gene encodes CDR1 SGHRS and CDR2 YFSETQ. The CDR3 protein is CASSWRDNEQFF. As DNA, the CDR3 is TGCGCCAGCAGCTGGAGGGATAATGAGCAGTTCTTC.

This clone was detected only a few times. The CDR3 loop reads CASSLIRDYTDTQYF. For the CDR3, the DNA is TGTGCCAGCAGCTTAATAAGGGATTACACAGATACGCAGTATTTT. This chain connects TRBV7-6 to TRBJ2-3, with unresolved D. The germline CDR1 and CDR2 sequences are SGHVS and FNYEAQ. Trimming cost V 2 bases and J 2 bases, with 11 bases left between them. This CDR3 region has 15 residues.

This clone has more than one count but fewer than ten. The CDR3 protein is CASSSAGTSGGSTDTQYF. Here the CDR3 DNA reads TGTGCCAGCAGCTCCGCCGGGACTAGCGGGGGTAGCACAGATACGCAGTATTTT. The chain is built from TRBV13 and TRBJ2-3; 14 positions match TRBD2. The germline gives CDR1 PRHDT, CDR2 FYEKMQ (reference sequence). V lost 4 bases to trimming and J lost 0 bases; unmatched junction nucleotides: 6. This CDR3 has 18 amino acids. The full variable domain, completed using reference TRBV13 and TRBJ2-3, is AAGVIQSPRHLIKEKRETATLKCYPIPRHDTVYWYQQGPGQDPQFLISFYEKMQSDKGSIPDRFSAQQFSDYHSELNMSSLELGDSALYFCASSSAGTSGGSTDTQYFGPGTRLTVL.

CDR3 nucleotides: TGCGCCAGCAGCCTCCTAGCGGGGGACGGGGAGCTGTTTTTT. The encoded protein is CASSLLAGDGELFF. The chain employs TRBV4-1 and TRBJ2-2, with 10 bases fitting TRBD2. The CDR3 runs to 14 residues. V shed 4 bases, J shed 7 bases, and the junction held 3 bases outside the gene matches. Germline V lookup: CDR1 MGHRA, CDR2 YSYEKL.

This chain uses TRBV25-1 with TRBJ2-3; the D call may be TRBD1 or TRBD2 (5 bases each). V was cut by 2 bases and J by 2 bases, with 20 bases left in between. The CDR3 is 18 amino acids. Germline V CDR1 and CDR2: MGHDK, SYGVNS. The CDR3 loop reads CASSENWGPLRFTDTQYF. CDR3 in DNA: TGTGCCAGCAGTGAAAATTGGGGACCCCTGAGATTCACAGATACGCAGTATTTT.